The next 32 T cell receptor beta chains were all read from a single sample in a study of T cells in Graves' hyperthyroidism and ophthalmopathy. RNA transcripts gave rise to amplified TCR beta CDR3 regions. HTBI primers were the set used in a first-round RT-PCR of the TCR CDR3. MiXCR, run by TCRdb on the multiplex PCR reads, gives a single entry per CDR3 protein. The data show more than 500,000 distinct CDR3 sequences, with around 13% seen just once and about 15% held by the top ten. The sample was blood. These receptors were collected from a woman aged 40 to 55 with Graves' hyperthyroidism.

The V gene is TRBV5-1, the J gene TRBJ1-1, with D possibly being TRBD1 (5 bases). From germline, CDR1 is SGHRS and CDR2 YFSETQ. The CDR3 runs to 13 residues. Trimming left V 7 bases short and J 9 bases short, with 19 bases between. The CDR3 DNA reads TGCGCCAGCGGTTACTTTGGGGACCGCAAAGCTTTCTTT. Translation gives CASGYFGDRKAFF.

This clonotype was observed a handful of times. The chain combines TRBV28 with TRBJ2-7; perhaps TRBD1 as D (6 bases). The germline CDR1 and CDR2 sequences are MDHEN and SYDVKM. The V end was cut by 5 bases, the J end by 3 bases, with 11 bases between. CDR3 length equals 13 residues. The CDR3 sequence: CASSGKTGYEQYF. CDR3 nucleotide sequence: TGTGCCAGCAGTGGAAAGACAGGCTACGAGCAGTACTTC. Based on the CDR3 plus reference TRBV28 and TRBJ2-7, the full variable domain is DVKVTQSSRYLVKRTGEKVFLECVQDMDHENMFWYRQDPGLGLRLIYFSYDVKMKEKGDIPEGYSVSREKKERFSLILESASTNQTSMYLCASSGKTGYEQYFGPGTRLTVT.

This clonotype was seen at least ten times. The V and J genes are TRBV11-2 and TRBJ1-1, with D possibly TRBD1 on 6 matching bases. Germline loops: CDR1 SGHAT, CDR2 FQNNGV. The CDR3 contains 18 residues. Trimming took 4 bases from V and 3 from J, leaving 24 bases between them. DNA of the CDR3: TGTGCCAGCAGCTCTCTGGTCCCAGGGCCAGGGGAGGACACTGAAGCTTTCTTT. Its protein is CASSSLVPGPGEDTEAFF.

The table lists this clonotype with a few counts. The chain is built from TRBV7-6 and TRBJ2-1; D is undetermined. The CDR3 contains 12 residues. V was trimmed by 1 base and J by 10 bases, leaving 8 bases between them. Looked up from germline, CDR1 is SGHVS and CDR2 is FNYEAQ. The CDR3 loop reads CASSLDHGEQFF. The CDR3 nucleotides are TGTGCCAGCAGCTTAGATCACGGGGAGCAGTTCTTC.

This clonotype has more than one count but fewer than ten. The rearrangement uses TRBV4-1 and TRBJ2-1, with 9 bases aligning to TRBD2. The V gene end was trimmed by 0 bases and the J gene end by 0 bases; junction bases not matched to a gene: 3. CDR1 is MGHRA, CDR2 YSYEKL, per germline. The CDR3 has 17 amino acids. The CDR3 coding sequence is TGCGCCAGCAGCCAAGAGACTAGCGGTGGCTCCTACAATGAGCAGTTCTTC. This sequence encodes CASSQETSGGSYNEQFF.

The chain employs TRBV7-3 and TRBJ2-7; D not certain. CDR1 is SGHTA, CDR2 FQGTGA, per germline. V was trimmed by 1 base and J by 4 bases, leaving 14 bases between them. This CDR3 has 15 amino acids. Here the CDR3 DNA reads TGTGCCAGCAGCTTAAAGGGCCAGGTTCTATACGAGCAGTACTTC. Protein sequence: CASSLKGQVLYEQYF.

Details on this clonotype: Being one base from a much bigger clone, this may be a read error. The rearrangement joins TRBV10-3 to TRBJ2-7; D might be TRBD2 (6 bases). Germline assignment: CDR1 ENHRY and CDR2 SYGVKD. This CDR3 comprises 15 residues. CDR3 bases: TGTGCCATCAGTGAGAAAGACGGGAGCTCCTGCGAGCAGTACTTC. Translated, it gives CAISEKDGSSCEQYF.

This clonotype came up many times. V and J are TRBV7-3 and TRBJ1-1; unclear D gene. The CDR3 consists of 13 residues. Looked up from germline, CDR1 is SGHTA and CDR2 is FQGTGA. The V and J ends lost 8 bases and 4 bases respectively, with 14 bases between them. CDR3 protein: CASRRGVGTEAFF. CDR3 in DNA: TGTGCCAGCCGGCGGGGAGTCGGCACTGAAGCTTTCTTT. Full variable domain (remainder filled in from reference TRBV7-3 and TRBJ1-1): GAGVSQTPSNKVTEKGKYVELRCDPISGHTALYWYRQSLGQGPEFLIYFQGTGAADDSGLPNDRFFAVRPEGSVSTLKIQRTERGDSAVYLCASRRGVGTEAFFGQGTRLTVV.

This clonotype was seen at least ten times. The genes are TRBV29-1 and TRBJ2-1, with D possibly being TRBD1 or TRBD2 (5 bases each). The CDR3 consists of 14 residues. Germline CDR1 reads SQVTM; CDR2 reads ANQGSEA. Trimming removed 8 bases at V and 2 bases at J, with 16 bases between. The CDR3 sequence: CSCRGGLAYNEQFF. The CDR3, as DNA: TGCAGCTGCCGTGGGGGTTTAGCCTACAATGAGCAGTTCTTC.

This clonotype was picked up many times. V and J are TRBV20-1 and TRBJ2-1; TRBD2 agrees at 13 bases. Germline V gene lookup returns CDR1 DFQATT and CDR2 SNEGSKA (reference sequence). V dropped 6 bases and J dropped 12; count of bases not matched to a gene: 11. CDR3 length: 14 amino acids. The CDR3 DNA reads TGCAGTGCCACGCCGGGACTAGCGGGACAGCGGCAGTTCTTC. It is translated as CSATPGLAGQRQFF.

This clonotype was counted many times. The CDR3 DNA follows: TGTGCCAGCAGCACGGGGGCTAGTGAGCAGTTCTTC. Protein: CASSTGASEQFF. The chain recombines TRBV7-9 with TRBJ2-1; D could derive from TRBD1 or TRBD2 (6 bases each). Germline assignment: CDR1 SEHNR and CDR2 FQNEAQ (reference sequence). The CDR3 runs to 12 residues. V dropped 5 bases and J dropped 9 bases, with 11 bases sitting between them.

There are many counts of this clonotype. CDR3 residues: CASSPSIAGVLGEQFF. The CDR3 bases are TGTGCCAGCAGCCCATCAATAGCGGGAGTTCTCGGTGAGCAGTTCTTC. The chain couples TRBV9 to TRBJ2-1; TRBD2 matches at 9 bases. Germline V gene lookup returns CDR1 SGDLS and CDR2 YYNGEE. Trimming removed 4 bases from V and 9 bases from J; junction bases left unmatched: 14. This CDR3 region has 16 residues.

This clonotype showed up many times. The CDR3 region is CAISESLTVTSAMQEQYF. In DNA form, the CDR3 reads TGTGCCATCAGTGAGTCTTTGACAGTTACTAGCGCAATGCAGGAGCAGTACTTC. This chain joins TRBV10-3 and TRBJ2-7, with 7 positions matching TRBD2. CDR1 and CDR2 from the germline V gene are ENHRY and SYGVKD. Losses at the gene ends were 0 bases for V and 7 bases for J; bases not matched to a gene: 18. The length of the CDR3 is 18 residues.

This clonotype showed up just a few times. The chain recombines TRBV24-1 with TRBJ2-2; D remains ambiguous. CDR1 and CDR2 (germline): KGHDR, SFDVKD. The CDR3 is 14 amino acids. V dropped 6 bases and J dropped 6 bases, with 13 bases sitting between them. The DNA of the CDR3 is TGTGCCACCAGTTTGTCCAGCTTCGCCGGGGAGCTGTTTTTT. It specifies CATSLSSFAGELFF.

The table lists this clonotype with many counts. J is TRBJ2-3 and V is TRBV2; D not resolved. V lost 5 bases and J lost 2, with 8 bases in between. In germline, CDR1 is SNHLY, CDR2 FYNNEI. This CDR3 has 13 amino acids. The chain's CDR3 is CASSSEITDTQYF. The DNA of the CDR3 is TGTGCCAGCAGTTCCGAGATCACAGATACGCAGTATTTT. Full variable domain (remainder filled in from reference TRBV2 and TRBJ2-3): EPEVTQTPSHQVTQMGQEVILRCVPISNHLYFYWYRQILGQKVEFLVSFYNNEISEKSEIFDDQFSVERPDGSNFTLKIRSTKLEDSAMYFCASSSEITDTQYFGPGTRLTVL.

This clonotype was seen repeatedly, ten times or more. In DNA, the CDR3 is TGTGCCAGCAGTCCCCCTGACCAATACAATGAGCAGTTCTTC. This codes for CASSPPDQYNEQFF. The J gene is TRBJ2-1, the V gene TRBV6-1; D remains unclear. This CDR3 spans 14 amino acids. V lost 5 bases, J lost 4 bases, and 12 bases lay in between. The germline V gene encodes CDR1 MNHNS and CDR2 SASEGT.

Comments on this clonotype: At one end, the junction sequence differs from germline, possibly due to a read error. V is TRBV10-1 and J is TRBJ1-6; D is undetermined. In germline, CDR1 is WNHNN, CDR2 SYGVQD (reference sequence). The CDR3 extends over 14 amino acids. CDR3 in amino acids: CAIARHTENSPLHF. For the CDR3, the DNA is TGTGCCATCGCCCGACATACGGAAAATTCACCCCTCCACTTT.

In this sample, this clonotype turned up many times. V is TRBV12-3 or TRBV12-4 and J is TRBJ1-2; D not resolved. V lost 3 bases and J lost 0, with 14 bases in between. The CDR3 totals 16 residues. CDR3 in amino acids: CASSFGLLSSNYGYTF. The CDR3 region has the DNA TGTGCCAGCAGTTTTGGTCTGTTATCGTCTAACTATGGCTACACCTTC.

The table lists this clonotype with many counts. The CDR3 loop is CASSSTGVGYTF. The CDR3, as DNA: TGTGCCAGCAGCTCGACCGGTGTGGGGTACACCTTC. The genes are TRBV11-2 and TRBJ1-2; no reliable D call. Trimming cost V 4 bases and J 11 bases, with 14 bases left between them. Germline loops: CDR1 SGHAT, CDR2 FQNNGV. The CDR3 consists of 12 residues.

This clonotype was observed many times. The gene calls are TRBV2 and TRBJ1-2, with a tentative D call TRBD1 (6 bases). CDR3 length equals 12 residues. The V gene's germline CDR1 is SNHLY and CDR2 FYNNEI. V was trimmed by 6 bases and J by 4 bases, leaving 9 bases between them. CDR3 region: CASRRGTYGYTF. The CDR3 bases are TGTGCCAGCAGAAGGGGGACCTATGGCTACACCTTC. The complete variable domain, with remaining parts taken from reference TRBV2 and TRBJ1-2, reads EPEVTQTPSHQVTQMGQEVILRCVPISNHLYFYWYRQILGQKVEFLVSFYNNEISEKSEIFDDQFSVERPDGSNFTLKIRSTKLEDSAMYFCASRRGTYGYTFGSGTRLTVV.

The V gene is TRBV2, the J gene TRBJ1-1; maybe TRBD1 (5 bases). CDR1 SNHLY and CDR2 FYNNEI come from the germline V gene. The CDR3 contains 14 residues. V was shortened by 4 bases and J by 5 bases, with 14 bases between the two germline ends. This chain's CDR3 is CASSGLKGRTEAFF. The CDR3, as DNA: TGTGCCAGCAGTGGTTTAAAGGGGCGGACTGAAGCTTTCTTT.

This clonotype appeared many times. The V and J genes are TRBV9 and TRBJ1-6; no clear D gene. Trimming shortened V by 2 bases and J by 8 bases, and 5 bases separated the two germline ends. The germline gives CDR1 SGDLS, CDR2 YYNGEE. The CDR3 is made up of 12 amino acids. The chain's CDR3 is CASSVSDSPLHF. The CDR3 bases are TGTGCCAGCAGCGTCTCCGATTCACCCCTCCACTTT.

Ten or more counts support this clonotype. The chain recombines TRBV20-1 with TRBJ2-3; possibly TRBD2 for D (5 bases). The CDR3 has 15 residues. V was cut by 5 bases and J by 4 bases, with 19 bases left in between. The V gene's germline CDR1 is DFQATT and CDR2 SNEGSKA (reference sequence). CDR3 amino acids: CSAPFGAAGADTQYF. The CDR3 DNA follows: TGCAGTGCTCCTTTCGGAGCGGCCGGGGCAGATACGCAGTATTTT.

This clonotype was seen at least ten times. The CDR3 region is CASSEGLAGKGETQYF. The CDR3 bases are TGTGCCAGCAGTGAGGGACTAGCGGGAAAGGGGGAGACCCAGTACTTC. This chain links TRBV6-1 with TRBJ2-5, with 13 bases that match TRBD2. Unmatched junction bases numbered 6, after V lost 3 bases and J lost 5 bases. Per the germline V gene, CDR1 is MNHNS and CDR2 is SASEGT. The CDR3 consists of 16 residues.

This clonotype was found once. CDR3 nucleotides: TGTGCCAGTTGGGGGGGAAACACCGGGGAGCTGTTTTTT. This codes for CASWGGNTGELFF. This rearrangement joins TRBV28 to TRBJ2-2; TRBD2 aligns across 7 bases. There are 13 residues in the CDR3. V dropped 9 bases and J dropped 2; count of bases not matched to a gene: 3. The germline gives CDR1 MDHEN, CDR2 SYDVKM.

This clonotype was counted a few times. For the CDR3, the DNA is TGCAGTGCTAGGGGACTAGCTGGTATTCAGTACTTC. Protein sequence: CSARGLAGIQYF. This sequence joins TRBV20-1 and TRBJ2-4; 9 bases align to TRBD2. This CDR3 contains 12 residues. With V trimmed by 3 bases and J by 10 bases, 4 bases remained unmatched. Germline loops: CDR1 DFQATT, CDR2 SNEGSKA (reference sequence).

The chain combines TRBV6-1 with TRBJ1-6, with TRBD1 identical over 7 bases. The junction had 10 bases not matched to a gene; V was cut back by 6 bases and J by 8 bases. CDR3 length: 15 residues. Germline lookup yields CDR1 MNHNS and CDR2 SASEGT. The CDR3 nucleotides are TGTGCCAGCAGAGAAAGACAGGGTGCAGATTCACCCCTCCACTTT. Encoded protein: CASRERQGADSPLHF.

The table lists this clonotype with a few counts. This chain connects TRBV7-2 to TRBJ2-2; 13 positions agree with TRBD2. The CDR3 runs to 14 residues. V lost 5 bases, J lost 12 bases, and 6 bases stayed unmatched. Germline values: CDR1 SGHTA, CDR2 FQGNSA. The CDR3 DNA reads as TGTGCCAGCAGCCAAGGGACTAGCGGGAACAAGCTGTTTTTT. Its translation: CASSQGTSGNKLFF. The full variable domain, rest sourced from reference TRBV7-2 and TRBJ2-2, is GAGVSQSPSNKVTEKGKDVELRCDPISGHTALYWYRQSLGQGLEFLIYFQGNSAPDKSGLPSDRFSAERTGGSVSTLTIQRTQQEDSAVYLCASSQGTSGNKLFFGEGSRLTVL.

The rearrangement links TRBV7-2 to TRBJ1-5; TRBD1 is a possible D gene (6 bases). Per germline, CDR1 SGHTA and CDR2 FQGNSA. The CDR3 has 18 residues. V was pared by 1 base and J by 5 bases, with 21 bases between. CDR3 DNA: TGTGCCAGCAGCTTAGACGCTGGGGTAGGGACACTAGATCAGCCCCAGCATTTT. This encodes CASSLDAGVGTLDQPQHF.

This clonotype has a count of ten or more. The V gene is TRBV20-1, the J gene TRBJ1-1, with 8 nucleotides matching TRBD1. In germline, CDR1 is DFQATT, CDR2 SNEGSKA (reference sequence). The trim removed 4 bases at V and 11 bases at J, leaving 3 bases unmatched. This CDR3 is 10 amino acids long. CDR3 loop: CSATDRDAFF. CDR3 DNA sequence: TGCAGTGCTACGGACAGGGATGCTTTCTTT.

At least ten counts were recorded for this clonotype. The chain links TRBV5-1 to TRBJ2-1; 11 nucleotides agree with TRBD2. CDR3 length: 14 amino acids. Germline V gene lookup returns CDR1 SGHRS and CDR2 YFSETQ. V lost 4 bases to trimming and J lost 8 bases; unmatched junction nucleotides: 5. This CDR3 is CASSRGTSGYEQFF. DNA of the CDR3: TGCGCCAGCAGCCGCGGGACTAGCGGCTATGAGCAGTTCTTC.

This clonotype has ten or more counts. The gene calls are TRBV11-2 and TRBJ1-4; no definite D call. V was cut by 1 base and J by 5 bases, with 11 bases left in between. The CDR3 has 15 amino acids. Per germline, CDR1 SGHAT and CDR2 FQNNGV. This chain's CDR3 is CASSLGAGRNEKLFF. CDR3 in DNA: TGTGCCAGCAGCTTAGGAGCAGGACGGAATGAAAAACTGTTTTTT.